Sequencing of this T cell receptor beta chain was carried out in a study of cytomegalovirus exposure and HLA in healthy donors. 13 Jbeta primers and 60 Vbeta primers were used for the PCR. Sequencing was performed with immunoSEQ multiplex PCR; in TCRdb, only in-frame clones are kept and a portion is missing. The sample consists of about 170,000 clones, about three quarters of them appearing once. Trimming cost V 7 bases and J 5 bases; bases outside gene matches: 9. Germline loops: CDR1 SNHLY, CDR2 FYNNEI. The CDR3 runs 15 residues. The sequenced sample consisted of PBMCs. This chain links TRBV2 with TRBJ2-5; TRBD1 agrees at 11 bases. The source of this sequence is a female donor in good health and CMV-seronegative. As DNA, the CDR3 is TGTGCCAGCAAGGAGGGACAGGGGGGTGGGGAGACCCAGTACTTC. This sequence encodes CASKEGQGGGETQYF.